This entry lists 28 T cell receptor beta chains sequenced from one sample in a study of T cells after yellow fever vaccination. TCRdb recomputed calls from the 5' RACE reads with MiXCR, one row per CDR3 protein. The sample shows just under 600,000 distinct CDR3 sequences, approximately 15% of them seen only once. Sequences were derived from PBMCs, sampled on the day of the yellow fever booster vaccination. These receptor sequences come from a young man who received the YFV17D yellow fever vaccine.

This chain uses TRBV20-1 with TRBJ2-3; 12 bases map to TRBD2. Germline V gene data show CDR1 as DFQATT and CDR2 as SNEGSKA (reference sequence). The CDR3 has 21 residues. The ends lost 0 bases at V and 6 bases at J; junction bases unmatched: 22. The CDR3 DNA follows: TGCAGTGCTAGAGATCGTCCGGTGGCTAGCGGGAGGGTTTTAACTGGGGATACGCAGTATTTT. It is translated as CSARDRPVASGRVLTGDTQYF.

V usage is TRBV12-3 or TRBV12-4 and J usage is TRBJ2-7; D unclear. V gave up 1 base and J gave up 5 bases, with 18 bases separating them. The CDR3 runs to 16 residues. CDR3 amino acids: CASSLGPSESSHEQYF. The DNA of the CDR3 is TGTGCCAGCAGTTTAGGTCCCTCCGAGTCGTCCCACGAGCAGTACTTC.

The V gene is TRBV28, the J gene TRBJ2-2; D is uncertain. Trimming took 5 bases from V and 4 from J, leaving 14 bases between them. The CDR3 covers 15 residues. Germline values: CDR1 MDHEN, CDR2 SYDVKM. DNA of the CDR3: TGTGCCAGCAGTCTCGGGTCAATTGGCACCGGGGAGCTGTTTTTT. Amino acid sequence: CASSLGSIGTGELFF.

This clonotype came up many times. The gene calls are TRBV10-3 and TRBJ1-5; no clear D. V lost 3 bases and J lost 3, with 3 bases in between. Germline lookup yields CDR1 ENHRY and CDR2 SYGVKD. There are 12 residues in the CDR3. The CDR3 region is CAISDFNQPQHF. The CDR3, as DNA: TGTGCCATCAGTGATTTCAATCAGCCCCAGCATTTT.

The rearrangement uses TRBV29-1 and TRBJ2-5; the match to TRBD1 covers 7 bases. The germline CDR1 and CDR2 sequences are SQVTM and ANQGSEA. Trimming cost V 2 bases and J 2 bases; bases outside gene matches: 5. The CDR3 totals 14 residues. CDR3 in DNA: TGCAGCGTTGAAACCGGGACAGAGCAAGAGACCCAGTACTTC. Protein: CSVETGTEQETQYF.

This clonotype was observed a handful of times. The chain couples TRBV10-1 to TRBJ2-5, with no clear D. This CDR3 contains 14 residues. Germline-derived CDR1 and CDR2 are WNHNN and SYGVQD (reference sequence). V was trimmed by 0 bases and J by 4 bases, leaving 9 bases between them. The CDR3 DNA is TGCGCCAGCAGTGAGTCCTCAGGTCGAGAGACCCAGTACTTC. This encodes CASSESSGRETQYF.

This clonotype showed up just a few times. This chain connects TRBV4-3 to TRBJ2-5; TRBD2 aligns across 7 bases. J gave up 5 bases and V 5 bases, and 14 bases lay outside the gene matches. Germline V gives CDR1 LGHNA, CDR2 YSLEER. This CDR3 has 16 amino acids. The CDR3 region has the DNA TGCGCCAGCAGCGCGAACTTTGCGGGAGAGACGGAGACCCAGTACTTC. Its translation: CASSANFAGETETQYF.

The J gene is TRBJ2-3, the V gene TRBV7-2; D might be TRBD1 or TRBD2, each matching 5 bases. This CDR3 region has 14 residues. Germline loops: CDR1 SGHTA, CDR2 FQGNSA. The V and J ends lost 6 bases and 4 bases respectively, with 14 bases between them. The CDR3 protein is CASSYSGGPDTQYF. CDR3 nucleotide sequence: TGTGCCAGCAGTTATAGTGGGGGACCAGATACGCAGTATTTT.

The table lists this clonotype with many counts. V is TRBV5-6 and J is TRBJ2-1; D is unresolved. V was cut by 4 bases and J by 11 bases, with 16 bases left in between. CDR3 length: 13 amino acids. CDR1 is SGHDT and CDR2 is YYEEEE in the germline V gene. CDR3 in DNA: TGTGCCAGCAGCCCAAATGGGCTAACCAAGCAGTTCTTC. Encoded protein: CASSPNGLTKQFF.

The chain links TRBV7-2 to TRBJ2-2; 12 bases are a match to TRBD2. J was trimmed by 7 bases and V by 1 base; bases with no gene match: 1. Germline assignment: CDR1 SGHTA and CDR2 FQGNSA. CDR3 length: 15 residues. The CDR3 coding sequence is TGTGCCAGCAGCTTAGTGACTAGCGGGGGCGGGGAGCTGTTTTTT. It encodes CASSLVTSGGGELFF.

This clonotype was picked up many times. As DNA, the CDR3 is TGCGCCAGCAGCTTGGAGGGGACAGGGAATGGGAATGAGCAGTTCTTC. It yields the protein CASSLEGTGNGNEQFF. The chain has TRBV5-1 and TRBJ2-1; 9 nucleotides line up with TRBD1. The V segment lost 0 bases and the J segment 7 bases; nucleotides outside the gene matches: 8. Germline V gene data show CDR1 as SGHRS and CDR2 as YFSETQ. The CDR3 loop spans 16 amino acids. Variable domain in full (rest from reference TRBV5-1 and TRBJ2-1): KAGVTQTPRYLIKTRGQQVTLSCSPISGHRSVSWYQQTPGQGLQFLFEYFSETQRNKGNFPGRFSGRQFSNSRSEMNVSTLELGDSALYLCASSLEGTGNGNEQFFGPGTRLTVL.

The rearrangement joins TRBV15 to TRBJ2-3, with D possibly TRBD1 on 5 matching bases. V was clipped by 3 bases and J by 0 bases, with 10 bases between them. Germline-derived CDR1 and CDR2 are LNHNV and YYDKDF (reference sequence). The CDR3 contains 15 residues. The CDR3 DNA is TGTGCCACCAGCAGCGCTGACAGCAGCACAGATACGCAGTATTTT. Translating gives CATSSADSSTDTQYF.

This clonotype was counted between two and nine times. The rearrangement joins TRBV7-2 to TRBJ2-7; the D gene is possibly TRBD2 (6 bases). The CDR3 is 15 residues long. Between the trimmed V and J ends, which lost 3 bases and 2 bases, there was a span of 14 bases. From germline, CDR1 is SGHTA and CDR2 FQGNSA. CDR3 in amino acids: CASSLTLSGTYEQYF. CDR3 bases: TGTGCCAGCAGCTTGACCCTTAGCGGAACCTACGAGCAGTACTTC.

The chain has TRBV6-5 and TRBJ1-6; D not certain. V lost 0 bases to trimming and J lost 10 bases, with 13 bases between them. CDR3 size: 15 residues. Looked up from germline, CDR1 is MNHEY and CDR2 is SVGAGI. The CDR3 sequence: CASSYSNSAGSPLHF. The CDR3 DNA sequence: TGTGCCAGCAGTTACTCAAACAGTGCTGGGTCACCCCTCCACTTT.

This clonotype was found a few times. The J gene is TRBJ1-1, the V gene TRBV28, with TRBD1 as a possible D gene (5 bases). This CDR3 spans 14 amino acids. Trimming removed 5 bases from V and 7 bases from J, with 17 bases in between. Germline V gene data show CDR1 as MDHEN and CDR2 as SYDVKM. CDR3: CASSRAGYTFEAFF. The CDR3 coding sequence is TGTGCCAGCAGTAGAGCAGGGTATACCTTTGAAGCTTTCTTT.

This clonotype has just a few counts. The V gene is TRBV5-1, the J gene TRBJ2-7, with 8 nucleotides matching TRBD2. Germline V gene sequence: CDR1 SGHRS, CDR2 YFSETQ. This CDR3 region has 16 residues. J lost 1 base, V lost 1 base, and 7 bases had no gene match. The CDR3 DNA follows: TGCGCCAGCAGCTTGACGGGAGGGTCATCATCCTACGAGCAGTACTTC. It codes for CASSLTGGSSSYEQYF.

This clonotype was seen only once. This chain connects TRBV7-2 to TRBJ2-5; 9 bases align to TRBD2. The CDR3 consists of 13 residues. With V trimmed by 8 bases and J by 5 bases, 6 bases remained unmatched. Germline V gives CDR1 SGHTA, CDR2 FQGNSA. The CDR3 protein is CASGGLAGETQYF. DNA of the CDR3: TGTGCCAGCGGGGGACTAGCTGGCGAGACCCAGTACTTC.

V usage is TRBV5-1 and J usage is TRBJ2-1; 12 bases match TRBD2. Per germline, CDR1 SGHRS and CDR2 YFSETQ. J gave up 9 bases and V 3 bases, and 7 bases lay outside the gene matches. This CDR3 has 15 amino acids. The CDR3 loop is CASSSSSGRAGEQFF. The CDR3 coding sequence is TGCGCCAGCAGCTCATCTAGCGGGAGGGCGGGTGAGCAGTTCTTC.

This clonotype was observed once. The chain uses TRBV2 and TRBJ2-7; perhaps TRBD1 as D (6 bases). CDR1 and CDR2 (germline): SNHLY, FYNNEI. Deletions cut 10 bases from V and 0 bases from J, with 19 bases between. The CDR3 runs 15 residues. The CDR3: CANKRTGTSSYEQYF. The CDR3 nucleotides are TGTGCCAACAAGAGAACAGGGACCTCCTCCTACGAGCAGTACTTC.

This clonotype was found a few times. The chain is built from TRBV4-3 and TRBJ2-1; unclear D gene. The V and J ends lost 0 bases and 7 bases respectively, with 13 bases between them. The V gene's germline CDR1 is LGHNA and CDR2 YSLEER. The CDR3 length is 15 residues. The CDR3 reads CASSQDKGSGNEQFF. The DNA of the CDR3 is TGCGCCAGCAGCCAAGATAAGGGATCGGGTAATGAGCAGTTCTTC.

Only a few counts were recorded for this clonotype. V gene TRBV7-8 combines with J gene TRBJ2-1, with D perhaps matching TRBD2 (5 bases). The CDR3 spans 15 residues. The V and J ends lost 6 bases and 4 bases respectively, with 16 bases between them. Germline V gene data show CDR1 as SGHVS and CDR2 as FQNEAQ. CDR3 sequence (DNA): TGTGCCAGCAGTCCCGGGATACCCCCTTACAATGAGCAGTTCTTC. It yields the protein CASSPGIPPYNEQFF.

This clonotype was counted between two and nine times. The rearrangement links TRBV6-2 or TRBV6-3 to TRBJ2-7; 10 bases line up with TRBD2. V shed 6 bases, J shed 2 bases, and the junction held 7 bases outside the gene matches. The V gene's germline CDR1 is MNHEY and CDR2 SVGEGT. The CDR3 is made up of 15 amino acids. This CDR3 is CASRPLLAGAYEQYF. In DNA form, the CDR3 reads TGTGCCAGCAGGCCCCTCCTAGCGGGAGCCTACGAGCAGTACTTC.

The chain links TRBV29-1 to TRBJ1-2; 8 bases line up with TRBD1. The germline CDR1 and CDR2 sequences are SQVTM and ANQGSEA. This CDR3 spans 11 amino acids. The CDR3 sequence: CSAGGSYGYTF. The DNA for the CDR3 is TGCAGTGCAGGGGGCTCCTATGGCTACACCTTC. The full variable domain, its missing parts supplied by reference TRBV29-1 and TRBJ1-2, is SAVISQKPSRDICQRGTSLTIQCQVDSQVTMMFWYRQQPGQSLTLIATANQGSEATYESGFVIDKFPISRPNLTFSTLTVSNMSPEDSSIYLCSAGGSYGYTFGSGTRLTVV.

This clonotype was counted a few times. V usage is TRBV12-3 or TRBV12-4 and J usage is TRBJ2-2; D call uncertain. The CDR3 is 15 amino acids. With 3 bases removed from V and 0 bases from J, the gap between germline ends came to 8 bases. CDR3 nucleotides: TGTGCCAGCAGTTTCCAACCAACGAACACCGGGGAGCTGTTTTTT. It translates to CASSFQPTNTGELFF.

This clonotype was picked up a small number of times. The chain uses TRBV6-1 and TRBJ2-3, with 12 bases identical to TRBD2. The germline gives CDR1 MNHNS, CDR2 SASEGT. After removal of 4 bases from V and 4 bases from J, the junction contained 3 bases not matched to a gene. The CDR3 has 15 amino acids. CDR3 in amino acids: CASSGLAGASDTQYF. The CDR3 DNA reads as TGTGCCAGCAGTGGACTAGCGGGAGCATCAGATACGCAGTATTTT.

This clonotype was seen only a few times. The CDR3 loop reads CASSLAGAPLGYTF. CDR3 in DNA: TGTGCCAGCAGTTTAGCGGGGGCGCCATTAGGCTACACCTTC. The rearrangement uses TRBV12-3 or TRBV12-4 and TRBJ1-2; D may be TRBD1 (6 bases). This CDR3 has 14 residues. V was pared by 0 bases and J by 8 bases, with 13 bases between.

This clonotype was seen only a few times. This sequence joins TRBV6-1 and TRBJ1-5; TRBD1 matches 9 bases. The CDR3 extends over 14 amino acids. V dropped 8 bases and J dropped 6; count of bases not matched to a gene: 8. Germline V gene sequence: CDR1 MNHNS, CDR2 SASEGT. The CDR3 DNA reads TGTGCCAGCCATACAGGGGGCTCCCTTCAGCCCCAGCATTTT. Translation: CASHTGGSLQPQHF.

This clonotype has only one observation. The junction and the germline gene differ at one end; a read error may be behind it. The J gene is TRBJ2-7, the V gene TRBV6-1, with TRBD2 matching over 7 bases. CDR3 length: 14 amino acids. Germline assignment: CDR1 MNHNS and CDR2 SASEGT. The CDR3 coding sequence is TGTACCAGCAGTGCCCAGACGGGAGGACACGAGCAGTACTTC. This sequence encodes CTSSAQTGGHEQYF.